The 32 T cell receptor beta chains in this list originate from one sample, sequenced in a study of T cell responses to AZD1222 COVID-19 vaccine. Profiled with immunoSEQ multiplex PCR; TCRdb holds only in-frame clones, not every one. The sample has 95,000 or so clones, approximately 88% seen once. The sample in question was peripheral blood, obtained on day 0 of AZD1222 vaccination. All receptors derive from an adult in good health.

This chain connects TRBV15 to TRBJ1-3; maybe TRBD1 (5 bases). Trimming removed 0 bases from V and 5 bases from J, with 8 bases in between. The CDR3 contains 14 residues. The germline V gene encodes CDR1 LNHNV and CDR2 YYDKDF (reference sequence). The CDR3: CATSRETVRNTIYF. The CDR3 DNA is TGTGCCACCAGCAGAGAGACAGTTAGAAACACCATATATTTT.

In this sample, this clone turned up once. This chain joins TRBV1 and TRBJ1-1; the table's D call TRBD1 went unverified against the DNA. TRBV1 is designated a pseudogene. This CDR3 is 18 amino acids long. DNA for the CDR3: TGCACCAGCAGCCTGTATCTGCGGGACAGGGGATCGAACACTGAAGCTTTCTTT. This encodes CTSSLYLRDRGSNTEAFF.

The chain recombines TRBV12-3 or TRBV12-4 with TRBJ1-1, with unresolved D. The CDR3 consists of 13 residues. Trimming stripped 6 bases from V and 1 base from J, with 9 bases between. The CDR3 protein is CASRPQWNTEAFF. CDR3 DNA sequence: TGTGCCAGCAGGCCTCAATGGAACACTGAAGCTTTCTTT.

This clone showed up just once. V gene TRBV30 combines with J gene TRBJ1-1, with a possible D match to TRBD1 (5 bases). V lost 2 bases and J 7 bases, leaving 14 bases between the germline ends. This CDR3 is built from 13 residues. Germline CDR1 reads GTSNPN; CDR2 reads SVGIG (reference sequence). The CDR3 protein is CAWSLTRQNEAFF. The CDR3 nucleotides read TGTGCCTGGAGTCTTACCCGACAGAATGAAGCTTTCTTT.

J is TRBJ1-6 and V is TRBV7-3; 7 nucleotides align to TRBD1. CDR3 length: 20 amino acids. The germline V gene encodes CDR1 SGHTA and CDR2 FQGTGA. The V gene end was trimmed by 4 bases and the J gene end by 7 bases; junction bases not matched to a gene: 22. CDR3 region: CASSSYVGGTVTDENSPLHF. As DNA, the CDR3 is TGTGCCAGCAGCTCTTATGTTGGCGGGACAGTGACCGATGAGAATTCACCCCTCCACTTT. Full variable domain (remainder filled in from reference TRBV7-3 and TRBJ1-6): GAGVSQTPSNKVTEKGKYVELRCDPISGHTALYWYRQSLGQGPEFLIYFQGTGAADDSGLPNDRFFAVRPEGSVSTLKIQRTERGDSAVYLCASSSYVGGTVTDENSPLHFGNGTRLTVT.

The V gene is TRBV19, the J gene TRBJ1-4; 11 bases fit TRBD1. After removal of 9 bases from V and 7 bases from J, the junction contained 4 bases not matched to a gene. This CDR3 region has 13 residues. Germline-derived CDR1 and CDR2 are LNHDA and SQIVND (reference sequence). The CDR3 is CASQDRGLEKLFF. DNA for the CDR3: TGTGCCAGCCAGGACAGGGGGCTTGAAAAACTGTTTTTT.

This chain links TRBV6-6 with TRBJ1-5; D might be TRBD1 (5 bases). CDR3 length: 16 residues. Germline-derived CDR1 and CDR2 are MNHNY and SVGAGI (reference sequence). The germline V and J ends were trimmed by 5 bases and 7 bases, with 21 bases remaining between them. CDR3 in amino acids: CASSRGGAQVIQPQHF. The CDR3 DNA follows: TGTGCCAGCAGTAGGGGCGGCGCACAGGTTATACAGCCCCAGCATTTT.

The chain has TRBV2 and TRBJ1-1; the D is unclear. The CDR3 has 14 amino acids. Germline-derived CDR1 and CDR2 are SNHLY and FYNNEI. V was trimmed by 3 bases and J by 2 bases, leaving 10 bases between them. The CDR3 DNA reads TGTGCCAGCAGTGATGGTACTGTAAACACTGAAGCTTTCTTT. Protein product: CASSDGTVNTEAFF.

The rearrangement links TRBV29-1 to TRBJ1-4; possibly TRBD1 for D (5 bases). Trimming cost V 2 bases and J 7 bases, with 8 bases left between them. The CDR3 loop spans 12 amino acids. In germline, CDR1 is SQVTM, CDR2 ANQGSEA. CDR3 sequence: CSVERDGEKLFF. The DNA for the CDR3 is TGCAGCGTTGAACGGGACGGTGAAAAACTGTTTTTT. The full variable domain, in which reference TRBV29-1 and TRBJ1-4 provide the parts outside the CDR3, is SAVISQKPSRDICQRGTSLTIQCQVDSQVTMMFWYRQQPGQSLTLIATANQGSEATYESGFVIDKFPISRPNLTFSTLTVSNMSPEDSSIYLCSVERDGEKLFFGSGTQLSVL.

In its sample, this clone was seen many times. The chain has TRBV2 and TRBJ1-4, with a tentative D call TRBD1 (5 bases). Per germline, CDR1 SNHLY and CDR2 FYNNEI. The CDR3 totals 14 residues. V lost 6 bases and J 2 bases, leaving 10 bases between the germline ends. The CDR3: CASREGYTNEKLFF. DNA of the CDR3: TGTGCCAGCAGGGAGGGGTACACTAATGAAAAACTGTTTTTT.

The chain uses TRBV28 and TRBJ1-2, with 8 bases identical to TRBD1. The CDR3 runs to 13 residues. Germline CDR1 reads MDHEN; CDR2 reads SYDVKM. With 8 bases clipped from V and 2 bases from J, the junction kept 4 bases outside the gene matches. The CDR3 nucleotides are TGTGCCAGCGTGTCAGGGGGCAACTATGGCTACACCTTC. It encodes CASVSGGNYGYTF.

CDR3 amino acids: CASSVQAGGLSTDTQYF. The CDR3 DNA follows: TGTGCCAGCAGCGTGCAAGCGGGGGGCCTCAGCACAGATACGCAGTATTTT. The J gene is TRBJ2-3, the V gene TRBV9; 9 nucleotides align to TRBD2. V lost 2 bases to trimming and J lost 0 bases; unmatched junction nucleotides: 7. The CDR3 has 17 amino acids. Germline V CDR1 and CDR2: SGDLS, YYNGEE. The full variable domain, in which reference TRBV9 and TRBJ2-3 provide the parts outside the CDR3, is DSGVTQTPKHLITATGQRVTLRCSPRSGDLSVYWYQQSLDQGLQFLIQYYNGEERAKGNILERFSAQQFPDLHSELNLSSLELGDSALYFCASSVQAGGLSTDTQYFGPGTRLTVL.

This chain uses TRBV5-4 with TRBJ1-5; unclear D gene. This CDR3 has 13 amino acids. Germline V gene sequence: CDR1 SGHNT, CDR2 YYREEE (reference sequence). With 4 bases removed from V and 9 bases from J, the gap between germline ends came to 14 bases. In DNA form, the CDR3 reads TGTGCCAGCAGCGTGGACGGGCTTGGGCCCCAGCATTTT. This gives the protein CASSVDGLGPQHF. The whole variable domain, remainder taken from reference TRBV5-4 and TRBJ1-5, is ETGVTQSPTHLIKTRGQQVTLRCSSQSGHNTVSWYQQALGQGPQFIFQYYREEENGRGNFPPRFSGLQFPNYSSELNVNALELDDSALYLCASSVDGLGPQHFGDGTRLSIL.

The rearrangement joins TRBV10-1 to TRBJ2-1; tentatively, D is TRBD1 (5 bases). Trimming removed 0 bases from V and 4 bases from J, with 13 bases in between. The CDR3 has 16 residues. Germline-derived CDR1 and CDR2 are WNHNN and SYGVQD (reference sequence). The CDR3 DNA follows: TGCGCCAGCAGTGAGTCTACAGGACACCAATACAATGAGCAGTTCTTC. This codes for CASSESTGHQYNEQFF.

The V gene is TRBV7-9, the J gene TRBJ1-2; tentatively, D is TRBD1 (5 bases). The CDR3 contains 14 residues. Trimming stripped 6 bases from V and 3 bases from J, with 14 bases between. Per germline, CDR1 SEHNR and CDR2 FQNEAQ (reference sequence). The DNA for the CDR3 is TGTGCCAGCAGGGGGACCGGGACTTACTATGGCTACACCTTC. Translating it yields CASRGTGTYYGYTF.

The genes are TRBV20-1 and TRBJ1-1; D remains ambiguous. Germline V lookup: CDR1 DFQATT, CDR2 SNEGSKA (reference sequence). This CDR3 is built from 10 residues. The germline V and J ends were trimmed by 3 bases and 11 bases, with 10 bases remaining between them. The CDR3, as DNA: TGCAGTGCTAGTAGCGGGGTGGCTTTCTTT. It codes for CSASSGVAFF.

This clone was detected only a few times. The rearrangement links TRBV9 to TRBJ1-2, with D perhaps matching TRBD1 (5 bases). The germline V and J ends were trimmed by 5 bases and 4 bases, with 12 bases remaining between them. Germline V gene sequence: CDR1 SGDLS, CDR2 YYNGEE. The length of the CDR3 is 13 residues. Here the CDR3 DNA reads TGTGCCAGCAGTCGGGGGGGTCCCTATGGCTACACCTTC. It encodes CASSRGGPYGYTF.

By sample fraction, this clone is medium-sized (0.01 to 0.1%). The chain has TRBV19 and TRBJ2-2; D uncertain. V shed 3 bases and J shed 4 bases, with 18 bases lying between them. CDR3 length: 17 residues. CDR1 and CDR2 from the germline V gene are LNHDA and SQIVND (reference sequence). The CDR3 region has the DNA TGTGCCAGTAGTATTTTCACTCCGATAGCTGTCACCGGGGAGCTGTTTTTT. This encodes CASSIFTPIAVTGELFF.

J is TRBJ1-1 and V is TRBV6-5; D unresolved. Trimming removed 0 bases from V and 3 bases from J, with 8 bases in between. The CDR3 consists of 14 residues. The germline V gene encodes CDR1 MNHEY and CDR2 SVGAGI. The CDR3 sequence: CASSYSNQDTEAFF. The CDR3 nucleotides are TGTGCCAGCAGTTACTCGAATCAGGACACTGAAGCTTTCTTT.

The chain joins TRBV5-1 to TRBJ2-3; tentatively, D is TRBD2 (5 bases). Germline V gene lookup returns CDR1 SGHRS and CDR2 YFSETQ. V was pared by 1 base and J by 0 bases, with 9 bases between. There are 15 residues in the CDR3. The CDR3 protein is CASSLSGPSTDTQYF. In DNA form, the CDR3 reads TGCGCCAGCAGCTTGAGCGGTCCTAGCACAGATACGCAGTATTTT. Based on the CDR3 plus reference TRBV5-1 and TRBJ2-3, the full variable domain is KAGVTQTPRYLIKTRGQQVTLSCSPISGHRSVSWYQQTPGQGLQFLFEYFSETQRNKGNFPGRFSGRQFSNSRSEMNVSTLELGDSALYLCASSLSGPSTDTQYFGPGTRLTVL.

The chain is built from TRBV15 and TRBJ1-1; D is perhaps TRBD1 (5 bases). The CDR3 contains 16 residues. Trimming removed 0 bases from V and 3 bases from J, with 14 bases in between. Germline CDR1 reads LNHNV; CDR2 reads YYDKDF (reference sequence). CDR3 nucleotide sequence: TGTGCCACCAGCAGAGAGGGGCAGGGCTCGTACACTGAAGCTTTCTTT. Translation: CATSREGQGSYTEAFF.

This clone was seen just once. The chain uses TRBV11-2 and TRBJ2-5, with 9 bases that match TRBD2. CDR3 length: 15 amino acids. V gave up 5 bases and J gave up 5 bases; unmatched junction bases: 9. CDR1 and CDR2 (germline): SGHAT, FQNNGV. The chain's CDR3 is CASSPQGLARETQYF. The CDR3 DNA is TGTGCCAGCAGCCCGCAAGGACTAGCGAGGGAGACCCAGTACTTC.

V is TRBV30 and J is TRBJ2-3, with D unclear. The CDR3 is made up of 14 amino acids. Per germline, CDR1 GTSNPN and CDR2 SVGIG (reference sequence). Trimming took off 5 bases at V and 0 bases at J, with 12 bases between the two ends. Here the CDR3 reads CAWGRIPSTDTQYF. CDR3 nucleotide sequence: TGTGCCTGGGGGCGGATACCTAGCACAGATACGCAGTATTTT.

This clone has just a few counts. The genes are TRBV19 and TRBJ2-7; tentatively, D is TRBD1 (6 bases). This CDR3 has 16 amino acids. The germline V and J ends were trimmed by 10 bases and 6 bases, with 28 bases remaining between them. CDR1 is LNHDA, CDR2 SQIVND, per germline (reference sequence). CDR3 sequence reads: CATRSQGTDQAAEQYF. Here the CDR3 DNA reads TGTGCCACTCGCAGTCAGGGGACCGACCAGGCCGCCGAGCAGTACTTC.

The chain recombines TRBV5-1 with TRBJ2-3; D possibly corresponds to TRBD1 (6 bases). Germline assignment: CDR1 SGHRS and CDR2 YFSETQ. V was pared by 2 bases and J by 2 bases, with 21 bases between. The CDR3 is made up of 18 amino acids. DNA for the CDR3: TGCGCCAGCAGCTTACCCCTTCGGACAGAGATTAACACAGATACGCAGTATTTT. Amino acids: CASSLPLRTEINTDTQYF. Together with reference TRBV5-1 and TRBJ2-3, the CDR3 gives the full variable domain: KAGVTQTPRYLIKTRGQQVTLSCSPISGHRSVSWYQQTPGQGLQFLFEYFSETQRNKGNFPGRFSGRQFSNSRSEMNVSTLELGDSALYLCASSLPLRTEINTDTQYFGPGTRLTVL.

The chain couples TRBV27 to TRBJ2-2, with TRBD2 matching 7 bases. The CDR3 extends over 14 amino acids. J was trimmed by 3 bases and V by 8 bases; bases with no gene match: 6. Germline V gives CDR1 MNHEY, CDR2 SMNVEV (reference sequence). Here the CDR3 reads CASRRDYYTGELFF. Written as DNA, the CDR3 is TGTGCCAGCCGCCGGGACTACTACACCGGGGAGCTGTTTTTT.

This clone was observed a single time. The J gene is TRBJ1-3, the V gene TRBV6-5; D call uncertain. The length of the CDR3 is 16 residues. Trimming cost V 2 bases and J 0 bases, with 11 bases left between them. The germline CDR1 and CDR2 sequences are MNHEY and SVGAGI. CDR3 sequence (DNA): TGTGCCAGCAGTTACGACGTGGGAAGCTCTGGAAACACCATATATTTT. Encoded protein: CASSYDVGSSGNTIYF.

The rearrangement joins TRBV3-1 (or the pseudogene TRBV3-2) to TRBJ1-4; D remains ambiguous. Germline V gives CDR1 LGHDT, CDR2 YNNKEL (reference sequence). There are 16 residues in the CDR3. The V end was cut by 4 bases, the J end by 0 bases, with 12 bases between. The CDR3 sequence: CASSLRTAATNEKLFF. The CDR3 DNA is TGTGCCAGCAGCCTTAGGACGGCCGCAACTAATGAAAAACTGTTTTTT.

This clone was observed a single time. The chain uses TRBV6-4 and TRBJ2-1; the D is unclear. The CDR3 has 13 amino acids. V gave up 2 bases and J gave up 8 bases, with 10 bases separating them. Per the germline V gene, CDR1 is MRHNA and CDR2 is SNTAGT. CDR3 DNA: TGTGCCAGCAGTGACGGCGAAAAAGATGAGCAGTTCTTC. Its translation is CASSDGEKDEQFF.

The rearrangement joins TRBV4-3 to TRBJ1-5; unclear D gene. Germline loops: CDR1 LGHNA, CDR2 YSLEER. The CDR3 sequence is 14 residues long. V was pared by 0 bases and J by 0 bases, with 3 bases between. CDR3 protein: CASSQDASNQPQHF. The CDR3 bases are TGCGCCAGCAGCCAAGACGCTAGCAATCAGCCCCAGCATTTT.

The table lists this clone with a few counts. The genes are TRBV12-5 and TRBJ1-3; 8 positions agree with TRBD1. CDR1 LGHNT and CDR2 FRNRAP come from the germline V gene. J lost 0 bases, V lost 0 bases, and 16 bases had no gene match. The CDR3 sequence is 21 residues long. Written as DNA, the CDR3 is TGTGCTAGTGGTTTGGTACTTATGATCGGACAGGGACCTTACTCTGGAAACACCATATATTTT. Its protein is CASGLVLMIGQGPYSGNTIYF.

This chain links TRBV2 with TRBJ2-2, with 7 nucleotides matching TRBD1. The CDR3 has 13 amino acids. CDR1 and CDR2 from the germline V gene are SNHLY and FYNNEI. The V gene end was trimmed by 4 bases and the J gene end by 6 bases; junction bases not matched to a gene: 2. The CDR3 sequence is CASSGQGAGELFF. The CDR3 DNA sequence: TGTGCCAGCAGTGGACAGGGCGCCGGGGAGCTGTTTTTT.